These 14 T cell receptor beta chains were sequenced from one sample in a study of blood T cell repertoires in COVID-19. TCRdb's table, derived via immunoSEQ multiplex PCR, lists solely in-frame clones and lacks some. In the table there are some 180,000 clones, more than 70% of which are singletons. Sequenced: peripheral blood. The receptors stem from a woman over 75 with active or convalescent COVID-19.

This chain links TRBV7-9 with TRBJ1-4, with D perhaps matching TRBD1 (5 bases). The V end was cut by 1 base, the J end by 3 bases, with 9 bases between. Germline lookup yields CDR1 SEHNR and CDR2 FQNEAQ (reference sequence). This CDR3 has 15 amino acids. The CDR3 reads CASSLGDSPNEKLFF. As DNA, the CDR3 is TGTGCCAGCAGCTTAGGAGACAGTCCTAATGAAAAACTGTTTTTT.

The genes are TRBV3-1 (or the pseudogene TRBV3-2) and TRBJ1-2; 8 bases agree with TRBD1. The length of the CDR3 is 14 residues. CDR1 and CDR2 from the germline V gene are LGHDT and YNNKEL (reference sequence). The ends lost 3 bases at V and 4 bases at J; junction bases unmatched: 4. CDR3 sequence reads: CASSQGQAIYGYTF. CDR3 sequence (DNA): TGTGCCAGCAGCCAGGGACAGGCAATCTATGGCTACACCTTC.

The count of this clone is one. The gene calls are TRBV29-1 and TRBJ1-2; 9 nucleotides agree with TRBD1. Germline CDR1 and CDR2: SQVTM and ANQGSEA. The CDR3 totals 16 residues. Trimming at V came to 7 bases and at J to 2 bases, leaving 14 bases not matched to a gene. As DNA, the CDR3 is TGCAGCGCTCGTACCGTTGGCGGACAGGGGAACTATGGCTACACCTTC. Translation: CSARTVGGQGNYGYTF. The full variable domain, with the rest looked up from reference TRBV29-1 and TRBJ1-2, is SAVISQKPSRDICQRGTSLTIQCQVDSQVTMMFWYRQQPGQSLTLIATANQGSEATYESGFVIDKFPISRPNLTFSTLTVSNMSPEDSSIYLCSARTVGGQGNYGYTFGSGTRLTVV.

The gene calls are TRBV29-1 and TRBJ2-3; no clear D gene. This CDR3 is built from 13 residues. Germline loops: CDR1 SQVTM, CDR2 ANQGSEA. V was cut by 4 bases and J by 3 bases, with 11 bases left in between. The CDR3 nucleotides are TGCAGCGTTGTTAAAGCTACTACAGATACGCAGTATTTT. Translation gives CSVVKATTDTQYF.

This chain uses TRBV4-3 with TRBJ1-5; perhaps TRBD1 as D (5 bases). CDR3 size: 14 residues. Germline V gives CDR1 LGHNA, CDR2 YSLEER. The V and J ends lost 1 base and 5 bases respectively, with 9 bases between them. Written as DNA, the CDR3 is TGCGCCAGCAGCCAAGGGAGGGGTGATCAGCCCCAGCATTTT. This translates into CASSQGRGDQPQHF.

Here the CDR3 DNA reads TGTGCCAGCAGTTTCAGGGGCACCTATAGCAATCAGCCCCAGCATTTT. Encoded protein: CASSFRGTYSNQPQHF. The V call is TRBV28, the J call TRBJ1-5; perhaps TRBD1 as D (6 bases). The germline V and J ends were trimmed by 3 bases and 0 bases, with 12 bases remaining between them. The germline V gene has CDR1 MDHEN and CDR2 SYDVKM. CDR3 length: 16 residues. Drawing the rest from reference TRBV28 and TRBJ1-5, the complete variable domain is DVKVTQSSRYLVKRTGEKVFLECVQDMDHENMFWYRQDPGLGLRLIYFSYDVKMKEKGDIPEGYSVSREKKERFSLILESASTNQTSMYLCASSFRGTYSNQPQHFGDGTRLSIL.

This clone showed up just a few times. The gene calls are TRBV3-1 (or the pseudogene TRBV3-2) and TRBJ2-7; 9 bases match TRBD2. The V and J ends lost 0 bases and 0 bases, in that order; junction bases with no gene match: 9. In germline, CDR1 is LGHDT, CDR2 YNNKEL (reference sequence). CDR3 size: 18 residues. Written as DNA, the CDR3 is TGTGCCAGCAGCCAAGATCTTTCTAGCGGGGTCTTCTCCTACGAGCAGTACTTC. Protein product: CASSQDLSSGVFSYEQYF.

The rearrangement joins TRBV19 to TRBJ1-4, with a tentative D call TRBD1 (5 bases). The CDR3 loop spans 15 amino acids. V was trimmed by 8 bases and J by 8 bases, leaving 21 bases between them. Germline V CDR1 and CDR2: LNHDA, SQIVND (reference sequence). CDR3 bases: TGTGCCAGTGGGACCCTGGCGGGGTCGGGGGAAAAACTGTTTTTT. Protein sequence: CASGTLAGSGEKLFF.

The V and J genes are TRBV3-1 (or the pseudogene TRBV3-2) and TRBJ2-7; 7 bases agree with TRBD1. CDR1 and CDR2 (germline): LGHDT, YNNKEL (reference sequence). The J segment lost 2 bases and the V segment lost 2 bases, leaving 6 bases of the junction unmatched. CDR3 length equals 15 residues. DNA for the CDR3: TGTGCCAGCAGCCAACCCGGGACAGCAACCTACGAGCAGTACTTC. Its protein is CASSQPGTATYEQYF.

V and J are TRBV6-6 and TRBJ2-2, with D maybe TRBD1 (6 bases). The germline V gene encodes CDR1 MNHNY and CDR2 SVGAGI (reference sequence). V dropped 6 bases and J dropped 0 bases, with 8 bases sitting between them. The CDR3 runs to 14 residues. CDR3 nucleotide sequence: TGTGCCAGCAGGGCAGGGGCGAACACCGGGGAGCTGTTTTTT. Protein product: CASRAGANTGELFF.

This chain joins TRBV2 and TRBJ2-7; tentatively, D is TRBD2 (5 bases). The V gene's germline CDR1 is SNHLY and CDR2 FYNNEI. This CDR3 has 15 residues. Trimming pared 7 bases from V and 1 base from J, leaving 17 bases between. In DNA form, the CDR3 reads TGTGCCAGCACCCTAAAACTGGGCGGGTCCTACGAGCAGTACTTC. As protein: CASTLKLGGSYEQYF. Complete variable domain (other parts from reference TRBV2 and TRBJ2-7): EPEVTQTPSHQVTQMGQEVILRCVPISNHLYFYWYRQILGQKVEFLVSFYNNEISEKSEIFDDQFSVERPDGSNFTLKIRSTKLEDSAMYFCASTLKLGGSYEQYFGPGTRLTVT.

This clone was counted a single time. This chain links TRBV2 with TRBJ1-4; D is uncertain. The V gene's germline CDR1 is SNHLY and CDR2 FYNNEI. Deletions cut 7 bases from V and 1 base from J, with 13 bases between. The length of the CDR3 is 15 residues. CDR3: CASTPESLTNEKLFF. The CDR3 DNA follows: TGTGCCAGCACCCCCGAGAGTCTAACTAATGAAAAACTGTTTTTT.

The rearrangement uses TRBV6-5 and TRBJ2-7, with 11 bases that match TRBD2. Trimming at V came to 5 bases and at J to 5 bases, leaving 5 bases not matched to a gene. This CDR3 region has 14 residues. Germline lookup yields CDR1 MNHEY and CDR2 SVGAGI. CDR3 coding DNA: TGTGCCAGCAGTAATCTAGCGGGGGGCCACGAGCAGTACTTC. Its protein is CASSNLAGGHEQYF.

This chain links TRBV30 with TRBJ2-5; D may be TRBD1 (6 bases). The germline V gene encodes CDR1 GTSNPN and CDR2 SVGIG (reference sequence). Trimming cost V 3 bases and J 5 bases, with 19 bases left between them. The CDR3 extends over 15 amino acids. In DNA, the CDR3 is TGTGCCTGGAGACCGGGACACATGAGGTCCGAGACCCAGTACTTC. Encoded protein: CAWRPGHMRSETQYF.